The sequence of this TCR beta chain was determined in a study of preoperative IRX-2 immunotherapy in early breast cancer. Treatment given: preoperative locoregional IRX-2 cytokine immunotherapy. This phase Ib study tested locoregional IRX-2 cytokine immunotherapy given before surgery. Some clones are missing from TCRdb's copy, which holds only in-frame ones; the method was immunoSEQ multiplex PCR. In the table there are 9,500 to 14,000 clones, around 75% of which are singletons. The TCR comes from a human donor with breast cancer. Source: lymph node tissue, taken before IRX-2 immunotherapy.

CDR3 DNA: TGTGCCAGCACCCAGGGACTCTCCTACGAGCAGTACTTC. Protein sequence: CASTQGLSYEQYF. The rearrangement links TRBV12-1 to TRBJ2-7; the tabulated D call, TRBD2, remains unverified against the DNA. TRBV12-1 is a pseudogene locus. CDR3 length equals 13 residues.